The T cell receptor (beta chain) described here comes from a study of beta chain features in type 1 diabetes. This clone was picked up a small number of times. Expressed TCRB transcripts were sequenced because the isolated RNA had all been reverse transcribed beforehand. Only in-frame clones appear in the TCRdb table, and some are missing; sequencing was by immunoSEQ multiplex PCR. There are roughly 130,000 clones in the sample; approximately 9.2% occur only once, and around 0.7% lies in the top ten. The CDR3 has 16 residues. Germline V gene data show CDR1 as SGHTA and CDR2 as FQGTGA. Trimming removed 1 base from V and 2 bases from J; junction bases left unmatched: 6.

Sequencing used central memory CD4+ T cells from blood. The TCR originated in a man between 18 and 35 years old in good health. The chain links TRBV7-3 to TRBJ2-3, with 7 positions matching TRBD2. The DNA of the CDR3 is TGTGCCAGCAGCTTAATCGCGGGGGTATACACAGATACGCAGTATTTT. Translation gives CASSLIAGVYTDTQYF.